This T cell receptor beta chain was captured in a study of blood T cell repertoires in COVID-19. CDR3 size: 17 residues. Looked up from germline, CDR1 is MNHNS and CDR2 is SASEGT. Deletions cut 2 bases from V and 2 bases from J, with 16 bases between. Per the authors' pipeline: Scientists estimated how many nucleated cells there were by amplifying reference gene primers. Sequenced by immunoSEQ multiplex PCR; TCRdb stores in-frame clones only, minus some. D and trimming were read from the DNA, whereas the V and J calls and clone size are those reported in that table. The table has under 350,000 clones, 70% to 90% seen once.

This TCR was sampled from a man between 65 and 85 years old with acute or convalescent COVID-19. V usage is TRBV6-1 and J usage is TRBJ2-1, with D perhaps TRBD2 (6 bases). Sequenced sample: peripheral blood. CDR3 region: CASSEQLGLLTYNEQFF. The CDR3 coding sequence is TGTGCCAGCAGTGAACAGTTAGGACTATTAACCTACAATGAGCAGTTCTTC.